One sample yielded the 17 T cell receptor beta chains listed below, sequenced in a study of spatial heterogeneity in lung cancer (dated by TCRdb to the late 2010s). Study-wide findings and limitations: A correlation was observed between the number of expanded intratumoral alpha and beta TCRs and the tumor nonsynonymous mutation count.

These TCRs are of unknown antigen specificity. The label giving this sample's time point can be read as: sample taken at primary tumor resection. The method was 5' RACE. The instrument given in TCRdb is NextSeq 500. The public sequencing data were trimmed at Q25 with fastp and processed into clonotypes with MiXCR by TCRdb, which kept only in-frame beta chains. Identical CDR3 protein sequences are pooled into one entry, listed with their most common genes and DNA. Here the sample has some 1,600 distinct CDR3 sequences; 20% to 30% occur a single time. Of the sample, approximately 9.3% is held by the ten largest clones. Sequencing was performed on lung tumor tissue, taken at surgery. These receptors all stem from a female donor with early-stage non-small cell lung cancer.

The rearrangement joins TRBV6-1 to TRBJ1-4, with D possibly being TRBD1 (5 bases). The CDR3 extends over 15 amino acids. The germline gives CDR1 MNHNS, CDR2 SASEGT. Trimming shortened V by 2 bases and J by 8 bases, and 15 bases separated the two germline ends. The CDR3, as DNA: TGTGCCAGCAGTGAACGCGTTCAGGGAGGGGAAAAACTGTTTTTT. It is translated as CASSERVQGGEKLFF.

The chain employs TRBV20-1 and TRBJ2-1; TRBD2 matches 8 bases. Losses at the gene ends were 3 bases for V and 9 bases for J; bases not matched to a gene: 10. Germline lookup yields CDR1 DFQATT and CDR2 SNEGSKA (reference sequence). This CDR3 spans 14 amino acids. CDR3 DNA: TGCAGTGCTAGTCGGCGACTAGCGACGGCTGAGCAGTTCTTC. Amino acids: CSASRRLATAEQFF.

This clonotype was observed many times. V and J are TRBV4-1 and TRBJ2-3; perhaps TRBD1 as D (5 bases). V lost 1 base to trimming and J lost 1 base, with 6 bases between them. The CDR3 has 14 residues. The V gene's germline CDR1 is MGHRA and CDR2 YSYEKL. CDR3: CASSQVTGTDTQYF. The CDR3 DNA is TGCGCCAGCAGCCAAGTGACAGGCACAGATACGCAGTATTTT.

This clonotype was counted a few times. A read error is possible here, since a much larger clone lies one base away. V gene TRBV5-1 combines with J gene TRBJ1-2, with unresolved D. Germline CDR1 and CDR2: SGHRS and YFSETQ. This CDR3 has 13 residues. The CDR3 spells CTSSLAGYYGYTF. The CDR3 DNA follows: TGCACCAGCAGCTTGGCGGGATACTATGGCTACACCTTC. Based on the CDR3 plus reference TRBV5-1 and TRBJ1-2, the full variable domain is KAGVTQTPRYLIKTRGQQVTLSCSPISGHRSVSWYQQTPGQGLQFLFEYFSETQRNKGNFPGRFSGRQFSNSRSEMNVSTLELGDSALYLCTSSLAGYYGYTFGSGTRLTVV.

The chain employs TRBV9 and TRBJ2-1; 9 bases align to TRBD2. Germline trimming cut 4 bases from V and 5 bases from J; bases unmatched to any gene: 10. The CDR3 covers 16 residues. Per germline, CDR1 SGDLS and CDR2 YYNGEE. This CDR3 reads CASSYTLAGRNNEQFF. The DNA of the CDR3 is TGTGCCAGCAGCTATACTCTAGCGGGGCGTAACAATGAGCAGTTCTTC.

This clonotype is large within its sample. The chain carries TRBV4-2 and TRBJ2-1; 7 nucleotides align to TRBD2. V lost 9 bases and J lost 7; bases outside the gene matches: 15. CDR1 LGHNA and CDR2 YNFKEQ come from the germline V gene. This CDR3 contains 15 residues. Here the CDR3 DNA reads TGTGCCAGTAGGTATAGCGAGACTAGCTTGAATGAGCAGTTCTTC. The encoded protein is CASRYSETSLNEQFF.

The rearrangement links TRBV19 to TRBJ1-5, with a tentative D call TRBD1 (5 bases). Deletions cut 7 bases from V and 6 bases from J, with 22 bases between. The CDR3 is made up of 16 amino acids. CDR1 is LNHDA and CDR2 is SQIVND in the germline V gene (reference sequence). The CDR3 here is CASTFASRRDVQPQHF. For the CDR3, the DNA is TGTGCCAGTACCTTTGCATCGCGCAGGGATGTTCAGCCCCAGCATTTT.

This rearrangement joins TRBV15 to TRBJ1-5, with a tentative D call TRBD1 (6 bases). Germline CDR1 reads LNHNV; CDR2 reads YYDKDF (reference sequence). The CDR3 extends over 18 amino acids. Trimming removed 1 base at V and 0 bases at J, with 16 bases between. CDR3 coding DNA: TGTGCCACCAGCAGAGGACAGGCAGGGGATTATAGCAATCAGCCCCAGCATTTT. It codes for CATSRGQAGDYSNQPQHF.

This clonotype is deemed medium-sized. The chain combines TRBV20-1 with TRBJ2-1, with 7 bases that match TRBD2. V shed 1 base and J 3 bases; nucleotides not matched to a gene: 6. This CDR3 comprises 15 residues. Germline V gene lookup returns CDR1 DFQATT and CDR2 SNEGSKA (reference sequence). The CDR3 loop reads CSARGASGVYNEQFF. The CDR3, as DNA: TGCAGTGCTAGAGGGGCTAGCGGAGTCTACAATGAGCAGTTCTTC.

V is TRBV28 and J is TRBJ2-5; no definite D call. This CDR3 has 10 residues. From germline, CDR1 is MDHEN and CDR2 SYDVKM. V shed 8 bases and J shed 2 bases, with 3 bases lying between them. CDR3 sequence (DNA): TGTGCCAGCGCTCAAGAGACCCAGTACTTC. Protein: CASAQETQYF.

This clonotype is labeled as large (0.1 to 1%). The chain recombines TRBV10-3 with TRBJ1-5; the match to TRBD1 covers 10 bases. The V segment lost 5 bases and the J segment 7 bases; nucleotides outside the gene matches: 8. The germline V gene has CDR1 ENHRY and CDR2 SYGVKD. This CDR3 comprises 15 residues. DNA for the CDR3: TGTGCCATCAGTCAGGGGACAGGGGTAAGGCAGCCCCAGCATTTT. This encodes CAISQGTGVRQPQHF.

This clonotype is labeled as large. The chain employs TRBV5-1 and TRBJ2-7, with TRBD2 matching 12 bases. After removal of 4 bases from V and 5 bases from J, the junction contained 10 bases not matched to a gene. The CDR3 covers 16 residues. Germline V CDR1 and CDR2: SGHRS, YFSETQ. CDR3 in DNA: TGCGCCAGCAGCCTCCGACCTAGCGGGAGGGACCACGAGCAGTACTTC. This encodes CASSLRPSGRDHEQYF.

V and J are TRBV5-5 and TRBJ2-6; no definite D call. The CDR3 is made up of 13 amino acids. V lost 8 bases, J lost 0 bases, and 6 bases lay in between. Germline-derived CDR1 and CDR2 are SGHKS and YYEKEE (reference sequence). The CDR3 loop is CASTVSGANVLTF. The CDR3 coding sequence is TGTGCCAGTACAGTCTCTGGGGCCAACGTCCTGACTTTC.

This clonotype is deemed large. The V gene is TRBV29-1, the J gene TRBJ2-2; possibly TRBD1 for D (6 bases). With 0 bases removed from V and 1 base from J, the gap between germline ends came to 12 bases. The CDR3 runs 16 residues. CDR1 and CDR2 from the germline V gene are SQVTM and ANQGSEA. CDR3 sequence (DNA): TGCAGCGTTGAAGATCGGAAGACAGGGAACACCGGGGAGCTGTTTTTT. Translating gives CSVEDRKTGNTGELFF.

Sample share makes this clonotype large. CDR3 protein: CASSLSSGAGQPQHF. For the CDR3, the DNA is TGTGCCAGCAGTTTATCATCAGGGGCAGGTCAGCCCCAGCATTTT. The rearrangement links TRBV27 to TRBJ1-5; tentative D call: TRBD1 (6 bases). CDR1 is MNHEY, CDR2 SMNVEV, per germline (reference sequence). V was cut by 0 bases and J by 6 bases, with 12 bases left in between. The length of the CDR3 is 15 residues.

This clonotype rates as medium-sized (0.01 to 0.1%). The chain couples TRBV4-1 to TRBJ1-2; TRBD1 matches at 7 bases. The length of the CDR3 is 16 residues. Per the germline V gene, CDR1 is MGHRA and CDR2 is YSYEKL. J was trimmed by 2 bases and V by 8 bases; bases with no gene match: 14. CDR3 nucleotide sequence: TGCGCCAGCCGGAACAGTTTCCAGGGACAGAACTATGGCTACACCTTC. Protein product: CASRNSFQGQNYGYTF.

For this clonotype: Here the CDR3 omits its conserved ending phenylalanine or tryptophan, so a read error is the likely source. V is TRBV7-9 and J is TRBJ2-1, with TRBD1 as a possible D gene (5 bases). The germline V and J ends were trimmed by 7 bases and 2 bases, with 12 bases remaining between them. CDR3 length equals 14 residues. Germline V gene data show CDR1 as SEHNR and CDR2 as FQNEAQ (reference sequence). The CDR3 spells CASTRAEPYNEQFS. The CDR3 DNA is TGTGCCAGCACCAGGGCGGAGCCCTACAATGAGCAGTTCTCC.